This is a list of T cell receptor beta chains from one sample in a study of T cells in localized non-small cell lung cancer. This table comes from immunoSEQ multiplex PCR, and its TCRdb copy is limited to in-frame clones, with some not included. The sample contains roughly 19,000 clones, 87% of which appear only once. The sequencing used PBMCs, collected before any cancer treatment. The receptors shown here come from a man aged 40 to 69 with stage II squamous cell lung carcinoma. The CDR3 runs from the conserved cysteine through the conserved F or W. The order of the fields is J gene, clone size, CDR3 length, V gene, D gene, CDR3 DNA, CDR3 protein. The D gene is left open where the match is weak. Only part of the rows carry a size: once, few, many, or a class if the clone is expanded.

>TRBJ1-4|-|14|TRBV19|TRBD1
TGTGCCAGTACCCCGACAGGGGGCAATGAAAAACTGTTTTTT
CASTPTGGNEKLFF
>TRBJ2-2|-|17|TRBV7-9|-
TGTGCCAGCAGCTTAAGGGGTTTCGGGGGTGACACCGGGGAGCTGTTTTTT
CASSLRGFGGDTGELFF
>TRBJ1-1|-|13|TRBV19|TRBD1
TGTGCCAGTAGTGACAGGGTTAGCACTGAAGCTTTCTTT
CASSDRVSTEAFF
>TRBJ2-7|-|15|TRBV7-9|-
TGTGCCAGCAGCCCCCCGGAGGGGGCGTTCTACGAGCAGTACTTC
CASSPPEGAFYEQYF
>TRBJ2-7|-|12|TRBV30|-
TGTGCCTGGAGTGCGGACAGCTACGAGCAGTACTTC
CAWSADSYEQYF
>TRBJ1-2|-|14|TRBV30|TRBD1
TGTGCCTGGAACGGCCTGGGTTCAGGGGGAGGCTACACCTTC
CAWNGLGSGGGYTF
>TRBJ2-3|-|14|TRBV2|-
TGTGCCAGCAGTGTGGGGACTTTCGCAGATACGCAGTATTTT
CASSVGTFADTQYF
>TRBJ1-1|-|13|TRBV30|-
TGTGCCTGGAGCACACTATCGAACACTGAAGCTTTCTTT
CAWSTLSNTEAFF
>TRBJ1-1|-|16|TRBV29-1|-
TGCAGCGTTGAAGATGGCAGGATGACACGAGGAACTGAAGCTTTCTTT
CSVEDGRMTRGTEAFF
>TRBJ1-2|-|15|TRBV2|TRBD1
TGTGCCAGCAGAGGGGACAGGGATTTTTTCTATGGCTACACCTTC
CASRGDRDFFYGYTF
>TRBJ1-1|once|13|TRBV11-2|-
TGTGCCAGCAGCTCCCAGGGTATCACTGAAGCTTTCTTT
CASSSQGITEAFF
>TRBJ1-2|once|13|TRBV30|-
TGTGCCTGGAGTGTAATGGGGGCTAGTGGCTACACCTTC
CAWSVMGASGYTF
>TRBJ2-3|-|16|TRBV11-2|TRBD2
TGTGCCAGCAGCTTAGGGCTAGCGGGGTACACAGATACGCAGTATTTT
CASSLGLAGYTDTQYF
>TRBJ2-7|-|11|TRBV20-1|-
TGCAGTGCTAGACTAGAGCCCGAGCAGTACTTC
CSARLEPEQYF
>TRBJ1-5|-|16|TRBV2|TRBD1
TGTGCCAGCAGTGAAACAGGACAGGATAGCAATCAGCCCCAGCATTTT
CASSETGQDSNQPQHF
>TRBJ1-2|once|17|TRBV7-9|-
TGTGCCAGCAGCTTTTCATCGGAGGAAGGGGCCTCCTCTGGCTACACCTTC
CASSFSSEEGASSGYTF
>TRBJ2-1|few|12|TRBV30|-
TGTGCCTGGAGTCCAAGTTACAATGAGCAGTTCTTC
CAWSPSYNEQFF
>TRBJ2-7|-|14|TRBV9|TRBD2
TGTGCCAGCAGCGTAGCGGCGGGAGGGTACGAGCAGTACTTC
CASSVAAGGYEQYF
>TRBJ1-2|-|14|TRBV19|TRBD1
TGTGCCAGTAATCCGCAGGGGGAACCATATGGCTACACCTTC
CASNPQGEPYGYTF
>TRBJ1-2|-|16|TRBV5-1|TRBD1
TGCGCCAGCAGCGGGGGGACAGTTCAATTTAACTATGGCTACACCTTC
CASSGGTVQFNYGYTF
>TRBJ1-5|-|13|TRBV6-1|-
TGTGCCAGCAGTGTAGGGGGGGATCAGCCCCAGCATTTT
CASSVGGDQPQHF
>TRBJ1-5|-|16|TRBV19|-
TGTGCCAGTAGTACCAGCGGAGGGCTTCTTAATCAGCCCCAGCATTTT
CASSTSGGLLNQPQHF
>TRBJ2-7|-|15|TRBV7-2|TRBD1
TGTGCCAGCAGCTTAGGGGGGACAGCTAACTACGAGCAGTACTTC
CASSLGGTANYEQYF
>TRBJ2-2|-|14|TRBV5-4|-
TGTGCCAGCAGCTTTCGACAGGACACCGGGGAGCTGTTTTTT
CASSFRQDTGELFF
>TRBJ2-3|-|13|TRBV29-1|-
TGCAGCGTAGCGGTTACTTACACAGATACGCAGTATTTT
CSVAVTYTDTQYF
>TRBJ1-2|-|14|TRBV9|-
TGTGCCAGCAGCGTAGGTCAGGGCGTGGTAGGCTACACCTTC
CASSVGQGVVGYTF
>TRBJ2-2|-|13|TRBV19|TRBD2
TGTGCCAGTAGCCCCGCGGGAGGCGGGGAGCTGTTTTTT
CASSPAGGGELFF
>TRBJ2-1|-|11|TRBV10-3|-
TGTGCCATCAGTGGACAGGATGAGCAGTTCTTC
CAISGQDEQFF
>TRBJ2-3|-|17|TRBV7-2|TRBD2
TGTGCCAGCAGCTCAAGACTAGCGGGAGTTAGCACAGATACGCAGTATTTT
CASSSRLAGVSTDTQYF
>TRBJ2-5|-|14|TRBV11-2|-
TGTGCCAGCAGCAACTTTCTAGCAACCGAGACCCAGTACTTC
CASSNFLATETQYF
>TRBJ2-2|-|12|TRBV7-3|-
TGTGCCAGCAGAAGTGCCACCGGGGAGCTGTTTTTT
CASRSATGELFF
>TRBJ2-2|-|15|TRBV7-7|TRBD1
TGTGCTAGCAGCGTCGGGACAGGGAGAACCGGGGAGCTGTTTTTT
CASSVGTGRTGELFF
>TRBJ2-3|-|11|TRBV29-1|TRBD2
TGCAGCGCAAACGGGAGGGATACGCAGTATTTT
CSANGRDTQYF
>TRBJ1-5|-|15|TRBV6-1|-
TGTGCCAGCAGTGAAGCGCGGGGACCCGATCAGCCCCAGCATTTT
CASSEARGPDQPQHF
>TRBJ1-6|-|14|TRBV30|TRBD1
TGTGCCTGGAGTCCGGGACAGGCCCATTCACCCCTCCACTTT
CAWSPGQAHSPLHF
>TRBJ2-3|-|12|TRBV5-3|-
TGTGCCAGAAGCCGACCCACGGGTACGCAGTATTTT
CARSRPTGTQYF
>TRBJ2-1|once|15|TRBV30|TRBD1
TGTGCCTGGGGAACGACAGGGTCGGCTTACAATGAGCAGTTCTTC
CAWGTTGSAYNEQFF
>TRBJ2-7|-|15|TRBV27|-
TGTGCCAGCAGTCTCAAGGTTGATGGTTCCTACGAGCAGTACTTC
CASSLKVDGSYEQYF
>TRBJ2-1|-|15|TRBV11-1|-
TGTGCCAGCAGCTTAGACGGGGGCGGCTACAATGAGCAGTTCTTC
CASSLDGGGYNEQFF
>TRBJ1-3|-|15|TRBV29-1|-
TGCAGCGGAATGCCTGACCCAAGCTCTGGAAACACCATATATTTT
CSGMPDPSSGNTIYF
>TRBJ2-5|-|12|TRBV29-1|-
TGCAGCGTTAAACAGGGAGGGGAGACCCAGTACTTC
CSVKQGGETQYF
>TRBJ2-1|-|12|TRBV30|-
TGTGCCTGGAGGATACGTTACAATGAGCAGTTCTTC
CAWRIRYNEQFF
>TRBJ1-3|-|11|TRBV30|-
TGTGCCTGGTCTCGTGGAAACACCATATATTTT
CAWSRGNTIYF
>TRBJ2-3|once|15|TRBV5-4|-
TGTGCCAGCAGGTCGGAGGCGGCGAGCACAGATACGCAGTATTTT
CASRSEAASTDTQYF
>TRBJ2-5|-|13|TRBV10-3|-
TGTGCCATCAGTCGCGCGGGTCAAGAGACCCAGTACTTC
CAISRAGQETQYF
>TRBJ1-2|-|13|TRBV9|-
TGTGCCAGCACCCAGGACAGTAACTATGGCTACACCTTC
CASTQDSNYGYTF
>TRBJ1-3|-|14|TRBV5-4|TRBD1
TGTGCCAGCAGCAAAGGGACAGGCGGAAACACCATATATTTT
CASSKGTGGNTIYF
>TRBJ2-5|-|10|TRBV25-1|-
TGTGCCAGCAGGCAAGAGACCCAGTACTTC
CASRQETQYF
>TRBJ1-5|few|15|TRBV19|-
TGTGCCAGTAGTATAGGCCTACAGCACAATCAGCCCCAGCATTTT
CASSIGLQHNQPQHF
>TRBJ1-1|-|11|TRBV19|-
TGTGCCAGTAGTATAGGGACACAGGCTTTCTTT
CASSIGTQAFF
>TRBJ2-5|-|12|TRBV10-2|-
TGCGCCAGCAGTGAAAACAAAGAGACCCAGTACTTC
CASSENKETQYF
>TRBJ2-7|-|14|TRBV2|-
TGTGCCAGCAGTGTATACGGGACGTCCTACGAGCAGTACTTC
CASSVYGTSYEQYF
>TRBJ2-7|-|14|TRBV18|-
TGTGCCAGCTCACCAAAGAACACAGGACCTGAAGGGTACTTC
CASSPKNTGPEGYF